One TCR beta chain is described in this entry. Looked up from germline, CDR1 is SGDLS and CDR2 is YYNGEE. Trimming took off 0 bases at V and 2 bases at J, with 11 bases between the two ends. CDR3 length: 15 amino acids. These data are taken from a study of T cell changes during pregnancy in multiple sclerosis. Using immunoSEQ multiplex PCR, the repertoire was profiled, and TCRdb retains in-frame clones only, with some absent. The sample gives 46,000 or so clones, 75% to 90% of which show up once; 4.5% to 5.5% is in the top ten. The origin of this receptor is a female donor in good health, enrolled as a control in a pregnancy study. This sequence joins TRBV9 and TRBJ2-5; D is possibly TRBD2 (5 bases). The source material was peripheral blood, sampled in the second trimester of pregnancy. The CDR3 sequence is CASSVGSRTQETQYF. The CDR3 DNA reads TGTGCCAGCAGCGTAGGGTCCAGGACTCAAGAGACCCAGTACTTC.